Described below is a single T cell receptor beta chain sequence and its context. The data stem from a study of blood T cells in healthy people across ages. The use of a sample-barcoded 5' primer and a J-beta primer mix characterized a second PCR of roughly 6 to 12 cycles. Individual samples furnished no less than 2.5 million CDR3-containing paired-end reads apiece. One entry per CDR3 protein results from TCRdb running MiXCR on the 5' RACE reads. Altogether about 1.4 million distinct CDR3 sequences are present, 45% to 70% being singletons, with the ten largest covering 6.5% to 8.5%. Germline CDR1 and CDR2: SEHNR and FQNEAQ (reference sequence). The length of the CDR3 is 16 residues. J was trimmed by 3 bases and V by 0 bases; bases with no gene match: 7.

The source material was blood. This TCR derives from a man between 18 and 29 years old in good health. The chain has TRBV7-9 and TRBJ2-7, with 8 bases matching TRBD2. The DNA of the CDR3 is TGTGCCAGCAGCTTAGCGGCACTAGCGGTGAACTACGAGCAGTACTTC. This encodes CASSLAALAVNYEQYF.